This T cell receptor (beta chain) comes out of a study of blood T cell repertoires in COVID-19. The CDR3 is made up of 17 amino acids. The germline V gene has CDR1 MNHEY and CDR2 SVGEGT. V shed 0 bases and J 3 bases; nucleotides not matched to a gene: 8. Generated by immunoSEQ multiplex PCR, the TCRdb table keeps only in-frame clones and is missing some. The data contain about 150,000 clones, around 80% of them singletons. This sequence joins TRBV6-2 or TRBV6-3 and TRBJ2-1; 7 nucleotides align to TRBD1. This clonotype originated in a woman aged 55-70 years with acute or convalescent COVID-19. Sequences were obtained from peripheral blood. Written as DNA, the CDR3 is TGTGCCAGCAGTTACTCGAACAGGGGAAGGGGCTACAATGAGCAGTTCTTC. Its protein is CASSYSNRGRGYNEQFF.